This T cell receptor (beta chain) was identified in a study of T cell responses to AZD1222 COVID-19 vaccine. Sequencing was performed with immunoSEQ multiplex PCR; in TCRdb, only in-frame clones are kept and a portion is missing. This sample carries 150,000 to 180,000 clones, 90% of them seen once, and the ten largest clones take roughly 1.6%. General study points: Repertoires were sampled only after the peak T cell response.

Regarding this clone: Its antigen remains unidentified.

The clonotype originates from an adult who received the AZD1222 COVID-19 vaccine. The sample consisted of peripheral blood, taken 28 days after the second AZD1222 dose.

The CDR3 is CASSFLGTGSMNTEAFF. The CDR3 nucleotides are TGTGCCAGCAGTTTTTTAGGGACAGGGTCCATGAACACTGAAGCTTTCTTT. The genes are TRBV28 and TRBJ1-1; 9 nucleotides line up with TRBD1. CDR1 is MDHEN, CDR2 SYDVKM, per germline. Trimming removed 3 bases from V and 0 bases from J; junction bases left unmatched: 8. The CDR3 consists of 17 residues.